The 8 T cell receptor beta chains given below trace back to one sample, sequenced in a study of T cell responses to AZD1222 COVID-19 vaccine. TCRdb's table, derived via immunoSEQ multiplex PCR, lists solely in-frame clones and lacks some. The data contain 24,000 or so clones, 80% to 90% of them seen just once; the ten biggest clones take up 30% to 40%. Sequences were derived from peripheral blood, sampled 28 days after the second AZD1222 dose. These receptors were taken from an adult who received the AZD1222 COVID-19 vaccine.

The rearrangement links TRBV7-9 to TRBJ1-2, with unresolved D. V lost 2 bases and J 14 bases, leaving 15 bases between the germline ends. CDR3 length equals 12 residues. The germline V gene has CDR1 SEHNR and CDR2 FQNEAQ (reference sequence). In nucleotides, the CDR3 is TGTGCCAGCAGCTTATTGAGAGGTGGAGTAACCTTC. Translated, it gives CASSLLRGGVTF.

The chain has TRBV7-9 and TRBJ2-7, with 8 bases identical to TRBD2. V lost 4 bases to trimming and J lost 3 bases; unmatched junction nucleotides: 5. The CDR3 runs 14 residues. Germline V gives CDR1 SEHNR, CDR2 FQNEAQ (reference sequence). The CDR3 DNA is TGTGCCAGCAGCTCAGGACTAGCTCACTACGAGCAGTACTTC. It encodes CASSSGLAHYEQYF.

The V call is TRBV7-2, the J call TRBJ2-7; 12 bases are a match to TRBD2. Losses at the gene ends were 1 base for V and 2 bases for J; bases not matched to a gene: 12. Germline loops: CDR1 SGHTA, CDR2 FQGNSA. This CDR3 has 19 amino acids. CDR3 coding DNA: TGTGCCAGCAGCTTAGAGCCCTCCCGGACTAGCGGGATCGCCTACGAGCAGTACTTC. This gives the protein CASSLEPSRTSGIAYEQYF.

This chain joins TRBV6-6 and TRBJ2-7; 10 nucleotides agree with TRBD2. Germline CDR1 and CDR2: MNHNY and SVGAGI (reference sequence). With V trimmed by 0 bases and J by 3 bases, 2 bases remained unmatched. This CDR3 has 15 residues. CDR3 bases: TGTGCCAGCAGTTACTCGGCTAGCGGGAGCTACGAGCAGTACTTC. It is translated as CASSYSASGSYEQYF.

This rearrangement joins TRBV7-9 to TRBJ2-6; TRBD1 matches 8 bases. The germline V gene has CDR1 SEHNR and CDR2 FQNEAQ (reference sequence). V trimming: 9 bases; J trimming: 2 bases; junction bases outside the gene matches: 9. This CDR3 comprises 16 residues. This CDR3 is CASSRTQGAGANVLTF. The CDR3 DNA sequence: TGTGCCAGTAGCCGGACACAGGGGGCTGGGGCCAACGTCCTGACTTTC. Drawing the rest from reference TRBV7-9 and TRBJ2-6, the complete variable domain is DTGVSQNPRHKITKRGQNVTFRCDPISEHNRLYWYRQTLGQGPEFLTYFQNEAQLEKSRLLSDRFSAERPKGSFSTLEIQRTEQGDSAMYLCASSRTQGAGANVLTFGAGSRLTVL.

This chain uses TRBV5-1 with TRBJ1-1; TRBD1 matches at 7 bases. Germline lookup yields CDR1 SGHRS and CDR2 YFSETQ. V lost 0 bases and J lost 1; bases outside the gene matches: 3. The CDR3 consists of 15 residues. The CDR3: CASSLARDRNTEAFF. The CDR3 bases are TGCGCCAGCAGCTTGGCCCGGGACAGGAACACTGAAGCTTTCTTT. The variable domain in full, with the rest retrieved from reference TRBV5-1 and TRBJ1-1, is KAGVTQTPRYLIKTRGQQVTLSCSPISGHRSVSWYQQTPGQGLQFLFEYFSETQRNKGNFPGRFSGRQFSNSRSEMNVSTLELGDSALYLCASSLARDRNTEAFFGQGTRLTVV.

This rearrangement joins TRBV19 to TRBJ1-3; D gene ambiguous. The V gene's germline CDR1 is LNHDA and CDR2 SQIVND (reference sequence). Trimming left V 8 bases short and J 2 bases short, with 13 bases between. The CDR3 is 14 amino acids. The DNA for the CDR3 is TGTGCCAGTTCCCGGCGGGCCCCTGGAAACACCATATATTTT. Protein sequence: CASSRRAPGNTIYF.

The gene calls are TRBV7-2 and TRBJ2-5; weak D call: TRBD2 (5 bases). Germline assignment: CDR1 SGHTA and CDR2 FQGNSA. The CDR3 runs to 16 residues. Trimming cost V 5 bases and J 0 bases, with 16 bases left between them. The CDR3 loop reads CASSPWTPSYQETQYF. As DNA, the CDR3 is TGTGCCAGCAGCCCCTGGACTCCGTCTTACCAAGAGACCCAGTACTTC.